This T cell receptor (beta chain) was recovered during a study of blood T cell repertoires in COVID-19. Study-wide background: COVID-19 samples, acute and convalescent, were from the United States, Italy and Spain. Sample material is recorded as cDNA or gDNA derived from T cells, B-cell-depleted T cells, or PBMCs.

Source study methods: Cell counts per sample came from amplifying reference gene primers. Libraries were prepared by immunoSEQ multiplex PCR; TCRdb keeps only in-frame clonotypes and omits some of them. V and J calls and clone size are given by that table; D and trimming were obtained from the DNA. The sample carries 150,000 to 200,000 clones, 65% to 90% recorded once. The clonotype originates from a man aged 55 to 70 with acute or convalescent COVID-19. The sample comprised peripheral blood.

Written as DNA, the CDR3 is TGCGCCAGCAGCGTGGGGGACTTGCCTAGCACAGATACGCAGTATTTT. Encoded protein: CASSVGDLPSTDTQYF. The rearrangement joins TRBV5-1 to TRBJ2-3, with D possibly matching TRBD2 (6 bases). This CDR3 comprises 16 residues. Germline CDR1 SGHRS, CDR2 YFSETQ. V lost 4 bases and J 0 bases, leaving 15 bases between the germline ends.